The sequence of this T cell receptor (beta chain) was determined in a study of blood T cell repertoires in COVID-19. At the level of the study: The United States, Italy and Spain supplied acute and convalescent COVID-19 samples. PBMCs, B-cell-depleted T cells, or T cells were the source of the cDNA or gDNA that made up the material.

V shed 4 bases and J shed 2 bases, with 12 bases lying between them. This CDR3 region has 15 residues. Germline V gene lookup returns CDR1 SGHTA and CDR2 FQGNSA. Original processing notes: Amplification of reference gene primers provided the estimated nucleated cell counts. Here immunoSEQ multiplex PCR was the method, and the copy in TCRdb shows in-frame clones only, minus some. V and J calls and clone size come straight from that table; D and trimming were deduced from the DNA. The sample consists of around 200,000 clones, just under 90% of them appearing once. The gene calls are TRBV7-2 and TRBJ1-5; TRBD1 is a possible D gene (5 bases). The TCR originated in a woman aged 18-29 years who had recovered from COVID-19. Sequencing used peripheral blood. The CDR3 loop reads CASSYKGYRNQPQHF. The CDR3 nucleotides are TGTGCCAGCAGCTATAAGGGGTATCGCAATCAGCCCCAGCATTTT.